One sample yielded the 20 T cell receptor beta chains listed below, sequenced in a study of control samples from healthy donors and cancer patients. Profiled with immunoSEQ multiplex PCR; TCRdb holds only in-frame clones, not every one. The sample holds around 97,000 clones; 75% to 90% are singletons and the top ten take about 18%. Sequenced sample: PBMCs. These receptors were taken from a man aged 55 to 69 with lung cancer.

This clone has only one observation. The chain couples TRBV27 to TRBJ1-2; TRBD1 is a possible D gene (6 bases). Trimming removed 5 bases from V and 8 bases from J, with 27 bases in between. This CDR3 has 17 residues. Looked up from germline, CDR1 is MNHEY and CDR2 is SMNVEV (reference sequence). The CDR3 here is CASSPRALQGGWGGYTF. The DNA of the CDR3 is TGTGCCAGCAGTCCGAGGGCTCTACAGGGAGGGTGGGGCGGCTACACCTTC.

This clone appeared a single time. The V call is TRBV7-2, the J call TRBJ2-3, with 11 bases fitting TRBD2. From germline, CDR1 is SGHTA and CDR2 FQGNSA. V gave up 2 bases and J gave up 6 bases; unmatched junction bases: 1. The CDR3 is 14 residues long. Written as DNA, the CDR3 is TGTGCCAGCAGCTTATCTAGCGGGGGGGATACGCAGTATTTT. This codes for CASSLSSGGDTQYF.

The chain employs TRBV2 and TRBJ2-1; 13 bases are a match to TRBD2. The trim removed 5 bases at V and 12 bases at J, leaving 13 bases unmatched. This CDR3 has 16 residues. CDR1 and CDR2 (germline): SNHLY, FYNNEI. The chain's CDR3 is CASSLLLAGGPKTQFF. The CDR3 region has the DNA TGTGCCAGCAGTTTACTACTAGCGGGGGGGCCGAAGACGCAGTTCTTC. Based on the CDR3 plus reference TRBV2 and TRBJ2-1, the full variable domain is EPEVTQTPSHQVTQMGQEVILRCVPISNHLYFYWYRQILGQKVEFLVSFYNNEISEKSEIFDDQFSVERPDGSNFTLKIRSTKLEDSAMYFCASSLLLAGGPKTQFFGPGTRLTVL.

The table lists this clone with a count of one. V is TRBV6-6 and J is TRBJ1-2; the match to TRBD1 covers 7 bases. Losses at the gene ends were 8 bases for V and 1 base for J; bases not matched to a gene: 4. CDR3 length: 13 amino acids. Per germline, CDR1 MNHNY and CDR2 SVGAGI (reference sequence). The CDR3 loop is CASWDSVNYGYTF. The CDR3 bases are TGTGCCAGCTGGGACAGTGTTAACTATGGCTACACCTTC.

The J gene is TRBJ2-2, the V gene TRBV3-1 (or the pseudogene TRBV3-2), with D maybe TRBD1 (5 bases). Trimming shortened V by 4 bases and J by 6 bases, and 12 bases separated the two germline ends. The CDR3 contains 14 residues. Per the germline V gene, CDR1 is LGHDT and CDR2 is YNNKEL (reference sequence). The CDR3 loop reads CASSRGSLPGELFF. CDR3 in DNA: TGTGCCAGCAGCCGGGGCAGTTTGCCCGGGGAGCTGTTTTTT.

In this sample, this clone turned up once. This rearrangement joins TRBV5-1 to TRBJ2-5, with 7 bases aligning to TRBD2. CDR3 length equals 13 residues. V was clipped by 4 bases and J by 4 bases; unmatched bases: 4. The germline V gene has CDR1 SGHRS and CDR2 YFSETQ. This chain's CDR3 is CASSVGRGETQYF. In DNA, the CDR3 is TGCGCCAGCAGCGTTGGGAGGGGAGAGACCCAGTACTTC.

This chain uses TRBV7-2 with TRBJ2-6; no clear D. The germline V gene has CDR1 SGHTA and CDR2 FQGNSA. Trimming shortened V by 0 bases and J by 2 bases, and 2 bases separated the two germline ends. CDR3 size: 14 residues. Here the CDR3 reads CASSLAPGANVLTF. As DNA, the CDR3 is TGTGCCAGCAGCTTAGCCCCTGGGGCCAACGTCCTGACTTTC.

In its sample, this clone was seen once. The chain recombines TRBV5-1 with TRBJ1-2; no clear D gene. The germline V gene encodes CDR1 SGHRS and CDR2 YFSETQ. V lost 4 bases, J lost 5 bases, and 15 bases lay in between. The CDR3 has 14 amino acids. The CDR3 coding sequence is TGCGCCAGCAGCGAGCGTGGCCGGAGTTATGGCTACACCTTC. This sequence encodes CASSERGRSYGYTF.

The chain combines TRBV6-6 with TRBJ2-7; 10 bases are shared with TRBD1. This CDR3 spans 16 amino acids. Trimming cost V 2 bases and J 1 base; bases outside gene matches: 5. The germline V gene encodes CDR1 MNHNY and CDR2 SVGAGI (reference sequence). CDR3 loop: CASSYPWTGGSYEQYF. CDR3 nucleotides: TGTGCCAGCAGTTACCCCTGGACAGGGGGTTCCTACGAGCAGTACTTC.

The chain joins TRBV11-2 to TRBJ2-6; 12 positions match TRBD1. Trimming cost V 4 bases and J 4 bases; bases outside gene matches: 2. Per the germline V gene, CDR1 is SGHAT and CDR2 is FQNNGV. This CDR3 region has 16 residues. The CDR3 DNA is TGTGCCAGCAGCTCGGGACAGGGGGCCGGGGCCAACGTCCTGACTTTC. This encodes CASSSGQGAGANVLTF.

Written as DNA, the CDR3 is TGTGCCAGCAGCACAACCCAAAACCCTGGAAACACCATATATTTT. This translates into CASSTTQNPGNTIYF. The chain uses TRBV27 and TRBJ1-3, with D unresolved. Per the germline V gene, CDR1 is MNHEY and CDR2 is SMNVEV (reference sequence). V was clipped by 6 bases and J by 2 bases, with 14 bases between them. The CDR3 is 15 residues long.

This clone was seen once. The rearrangement joins TRBV30 to TRBJ2-2, with D hard to call. This CDR3 contains 14 residues. Germline V gives CDR1 GTSNPN, CDR2 SVGIG (reference sequence). V dropped 4 bases and J dropped 5 bases, with 14 bases sitting between them. CDR3 in amino acids: CAWNRELATGELFF. The CDR3 DNA reads TGTGCCTGGAATAGGGAATTAGCTACCGGGGAGCTGTTTTTT.

This clone was counted a single time. V is TRBV5-1 and J is TRBJ1-3, with D hard to call. Germline V gene lookup returns CDR1 SGHRS and CDR2 YFSETQ. The V end was cut by 3 bases, the J end by 0 bases, with 10 bases between. This CDR3 has 15 residues. CDR3 DNA: TGCGCCAGCAGCTCCGGCGATCGCTCTGGAAACACCATATATTTT. Protein product: CASSSGDRSGNTIYF.

On this clone itself: Sequence at one end of the junction differs from germline and may be a read error. This sequence joins TRBV3-1 (or the pseudogene TRBV3-2) and TRBJ2-3; D gene ambiguous. Germline values: CDR1 LGHDT, CDR2 YNNKEL (reference sequence). CDR3 length: 11 amino acids. CDR3 nucleotides: TGTGCCAGCAGCCAAGATCGTGCACACCTTTTT. Its translation is CASSQDRAHLF.

The V call is TRBV5-4, the J call TRBJ1-2, with D maybe TRBD1 (6 bases). CDR1 and CDR2 from the germline V gene are SGHNT and YYREEE (reference sequence). Trimming removed 6 bases from V and 4 bases from J, with 16 bases in between. The CDR3 is 14 amino acids. The CDR3 DNA is TGTGCCAGCAAGATCGACAGGACCCGCTATGGCTACACCTTC. This translates into CASKIDRTRYGYTF.

This clone was picked up one time. The V call is TRBV29-1, the J call TRBJ2-3; 8 nucleotides align to TRBD2. Germline CDR1 and CDR2: SQVTM and ANQGSEA. CDR3 size: 14 residues. The chain's CDR3 is CSGRAGGGTDTQYF. The CDR3 region has the DNA TGCAGTGGGAGGGCGGGGGGCGGCACAGATACGCAGTATTTT.

The chain couples TRBV24-1 to TRBJ2-2, with unresolved D. V was clipped by 3 bases and J by 4 bases, with 11 bases between them. Germline lookup yields CDR1 KGHDR and CDR2 SFDVKD. CDR3 length: 15 residues. As DNA, the CDR3 is TGTGCCACCAGTGATAAACTAAAAGTCACCGGGGAGCTGTTTTTT. Protein: CATSDKLKVTGELFF.

In its sample, this clone was seen once. Other DNA sequences in the same sample also yield this CDR3. V gene TRBV5-1 combines with J gene TRBJ1-1; weak D call: TRBD1 (5 bases). This CDR3 has 14 residues. V lost 1 base and J lost 3, with 10 bases in between. Germline CDR1 is SGHRS and CDR2 is YFSETQ. The CDR3 DNA reads TGCGCCAGCAGCTTGCGTGGGGGGGACACTGAAGCTTTCTTT. It yields the protein CASSLRGGDTEAFF.

The V call is TRBV5-1, the J call TRBJ1-4, with 7 bases matching TRBD1. CDR1 is SGHRS, CDR2 YFSETQ, per germline. V shed 1 base and J 8 bases; nucleotides not matched to a gene: 2. The CDR3 runs to 13 residues. Here the CDR3 DNA reads TGCGCCAGCAGCTTGACAGGGGAGGAAAAACTGTTTTTT. Its protein is CASSLTGEEKLFF.

V is TRBV5-1 and J is TRBJ2-5, with TRBD1 as a possible D gene (6 bases). The CDR3 consists of 15 residues. Germline values: CDR1 SGHRS, CDR2 YFSETQ. The V end was cut by 0 bases, the J end by 1 base, with 10 bases between. This CDR3 is CASSLEDSLQETQYF. Written as DNA, the CDR3 is TGCGCCAGCAGCTTGGAGGACAGTCTCCAAGAGACCCAGTACTTC. The complete variable domain, with remaining parts taken from reference TRBV5-1 and TRBJ2-5, reads KAGVTQTPRYLIKTRGQQVTLSCSPISGHRSVSWYQQTPGQGLQFLFEYFSETQRNKGNFPGRFSGRQFSNSRSEMNVSTLELGDSALYLCASSLEDSLQETQYFGPGTRLLVL.